The present T cell receptor beta chain was sequenced within a study of T cells in Graves' hyperthyroidism and ophthalmopathy. General study findings and limits: From stable hyperthyroidism, ophthalmopathy was separated by a 13 V-J model.

V lost 3 bases and J lost 5, with 11 bases in between. This CDR3 is 14 amino acids long. Germline CDR1 is MDHEN and CDR2 is SYDVKM. This clonotype has ten or more counts. The target antigen is unknown. It was at first hyperthyroidism diagnosis, before any ophthalmopathy symptoms, that the blood sample was taken. Researchers amplified the TCR beta CDR3 regions from RNA transcripts. During a first-round RT-PCR of the TCR CDR3, the HTBI primer set was used. TCRdb redid the calling of the multiplex PCR reads with MiXCR, one entry per CDR3 protein. The sample carries a few hundred thousand distinct CDR3 sequences, 14% recorded once.

Input material: blood. The source of this sequence is a woman aged 25 to 39 with Graves' hyperthyroidism that later progressed to Graves' ophthalmopathy. The V call is TRBV28, the J call TRBJ1-5; unclear D gene. Written as DNA, the CDR3 is TGTGCCAGCAGTTTGGTACAGCCACATCAGCCCCAGCATTTT. The encoded protein is CASSLVQPHQPQHF.